One sample yielded the 22 T cell receptor beta chains listed below, sequenced in a study of PD-L1 blockade in urothelial cancer. Stated time point: pretreatment peripheral blood. Some clones are missing from TCRdb's copy, which holds only in-frame ones; the method was immunoSEQ multiplex PCR. The repertoire consists of about 56,000 clones, with roughly 87% occurring once and the leading ten covering more than 15%. Material: PBMCs, obtained around atezolizumab (anti-PD-L1) treatment. The receptors originated from a man in his 70s with urothelial cancer.

V and J are TRBV6-6 and TRBJ2-7; TRBD2 matches 9 bases. This CDR3 has 14 amino acids. V was pared by 7 bases and J by 6 bases, with 10 bases of the junction left unmatched. Looked up from germline, CDR1 is MNHNY and CDR2 is SVGAGI (reference sequence). The CDR3, as DNA: TGTGCCAGCACCGCGGGAGGGTTCGCGGGCGAGCAGTACTTC. Its translation: CASTAGGFAGEQYF.

The V gene is TRBV18, the J gene TRBJ2-7; 12 bases align to TRBD2. CDR1 and CDR2 from the germline V gene are KGHSH and LQKENI. After removal of 3 bases from V and 2 bases from J, the junction contained 2 bases not matched to a gene. CDR3 size: 15 residues. Written as DNA, the CDR3 is TGTGCCAGCTCACCCCGGACTAGCGGGACCTACGAGCAGTACTTC. Translated: CASSPRTSGTYEQYF.

The chain carries TRBV4-1 and TRBJ1-2; TRBD1 aligns across 10 bases. Per the germline V gene, CDR1 is MGHRA and CDR2 is YSYEKL. The CDR3 extends over 16 amino acids. Germline trimming cut 2 bases from V and 3 bases from J; bases unmatched to any gene: 6. The CDR3: CASSQTDRGQDYGYTF. The CDR3 DNA is TGCGCCAGCAGCCAAACAGACAGGGGGCAAGACTATGGCTACACCTTC.

The genes are TRBV5-4 and TRBJ2-2, with 7 bases aligning to TRBD1. The CDR3 sequence is 15 residues long. J lost 5 bases, V lost 3 bases, and 7 bases had no gene match. Germline values: CDR1 SGHNT, CDR2 YYREEE (reference sequence). The CDR3, as DNA: TGTGCCAGCAGCTCAGGGGGAGTGGGAACCGGGGAGCTGTTTTTT. Its protein product is CASSSGGVGTGELFF.

The chain recombines TRBV29-1 with TRBJ2-2; 7 bases agree with TRBD2. The CDR3 extends over 15 amino acids. CDR1 and CDR2 from the germline V gene are SQVTM and ANQGSEA. V dropped 4 bases and J dropped 1; count of bases not matched to a gene: 6. CDR3 region: CSVVGAGQNTGELFF. The CDR3 bases are TGCAGCGTTGTGGGAGCGGGGCAGAACACCGGGGAGCTGTTTTTT.

The J gene is TRBJ2-7, the V gene TRBV5-1; TRBD1 agrees at 8 bases. Unmatched junction bases numbered 5, after V lost 2 bases and J lost 4 bases. Germline V gene data show CDR1 as SGHRS and CDR2 as YFSETQ. The CDR3 extends over 14 amino acids. CDR3 coding DNA: TGCGCCAGCAGCTTCGGACAGGGCGGGTACGAGCAGTACTTC. Protein: CASSFGQGGYEQYF.

The gene calls are TRBV7-3 and TRBJ1-1; a weak D match, TRBD1 (5 bases). This CDR3 spans 13 amino acids. Germline CDR1 SGHTA, CDR2 FQGTGA. Trimming pared 3 bases from V and 3 bases from J, leaving 8 bases between. CDR3 loop: CASSFGGDTEAFF. CDR3 DNA sequence: TGTGCCAGCAGCTTTGGGGGGGACACTGAAGCTTTCTTT.

The rearrangement links TRBV7-9 to TRBJ2-5, with 7 nucleotides matching TRBD1. The trim removed 4 bases at V and 9 bases at J, leaving 17 bases unmatched. The CDR3 contains 16 residues. CDR1 is SEHNR and CDR2 is FQNEAQ in the germline V gene (reference sequence). CDR3 in DNA: TGTGCCAGCAGCTCGACAACCGGGACAGCGGTTGGGGCCCAGTACTTC. Translation: CASSSTTGTAVGAQYF.

The chain carries TRBV7-9 and TRBJ2-7; 8 bases fit TRBD2. The V gene's germline CDR1 is SEHNR and CDR2 FQNEAQ (reference sequence). This CDR3 has 16 amino acids. V lost 2 bases to trimming and J lost 0 bases; unmatched junction nucleotides: 6. This CDR3 is CASSLSSGLSSYEQYF. DNA for the CDR3: TGTGCCAGCAGCTTATCTAGCGGGTTAAGCTCCTACGAGCAGTACTTC.

J is TRBJ1-1 and V is TRBV4-2; D is perhaps TRBD1 (5 bases). V was clipped by 4 bases and J by 7 bases, with 13 bases between them. The CDR3 extends over 13 amino acids. CDR1 is LGHNA, CDR2 YNFKEQ, per germline. In DNA form, the CDR3 reads TGTGCCAGCAGCCCGGGGGAGGAGGGTGAAGCTTTCTTT. Its protein is CASSPGEEGEAFF.

The rearrangement links TRBV2 to TRBJ1-2; possible D gene TRBD1, 5 bases. The CDR3 spans 13 residues. V was trimmed by 6 bases and J by 3 bases, leaving 11 bases between them. Germline CDR1 and CDR2: SNHLY and FYNNEI. In DNA, the CDR3 is TGTGCCAGCAGGGGGGGACTATACTATGGCTACACCTTC. Protein sequence: CASRGGLYYGYTF.

This rearrangement joins TRBV7-9 to TRBJ2-3; D is possibly TRBD2 (6 bases). Germline lookup yields CDR1 SEHNR and CDR2 FQNEAQ (reference sequence). V lost 3 bases and J lost 4, with 14 bases in between. This CDR3 spans 15 amino acids. The CDR3 protein is CASSFGGSGADTQYF. The CDR3 DNA follows: TGTGCCAGCAGCTTCGGGGGAAGTGGCGCAGATACGCAGTATTTT.

V usage is TRBV13 and J usage is TRBJ2-5; no clear D. There are 13 residues in the CDR3. Germline V gene data show CDR1 as PRHDT and CDR2 as FYEKMQ (reference sequence). V was shortened by 2 bases and J by 0 bases, with 4 bases between the two germline ends. The CDR3 nucleotides read TGTGCCAGCAGCTTAACTCACCAAGAGACCCAGTACTTC. Translated: CASSLTHQETQYF.

This clone was counted a single time. The chain uses TRBV4-2 and TRBJ2-7, with 10 bases aligning to TRBD2. Germline V gene data show CDR1 as LGHNA and CDR2 as YNFKEQ. The CDR3 extends over 17 amino acids. J lost 2 bases, V lost 2 bases, and 9 bases had no gene match. The CDR3 nucleotides are TGTGCCAGCAGCCAACATAGCGGGAGGCCATCAACCTACGAGCAGTACTTC. Protein: CASSQHSGRPSTYEQYF.

The V and J genes are TRBV18 and TRBJ1-1, with 7 bases lining up with TRBD1. Per the germline V gene, CDR1 is KGHSH and CDR2 is LQKENI. V lost 6 bases and J lost 1; bases outside the gene matches: 8. The CDR3 has 15 amino acids. The CDR3 is CASSRDQGGNTEAFF. CDR3 coding DNA: TGTGCCAGCTCTCGAGATCAGGGGGGGAACACTGAAGCTTTCTTT. The full variable domain, rest sourced from reference TRBV18 and TRBJ1-1, is NAGVMQNPRHLVRRRGQEARLRCSPMKGHSHVYWYRQLPEEGLKFMVYLQKENIIDESGMPKERFSAEFPKEGPSILRIQQVVRGDSAAYFCASSRDQGGNTEAFFGQGTRLTVV.

This chain uses TRBV9 with TRBJ2-1; a weak D match, TRBD2 (6 bases). The CDR3 sequence is 16 residues long. Germline CDR1 SGDLS, CDR2 YYNGEE. V was trimmed by 0 bases and J by 11 bases, leaving 21 bases between them. Written as DNA, the CDR3 is TGTGCCAGCAGCGTAGGGCGGCGGGATTCCGGGGCCAAGCAGTTCTTC. Protein: CASSVGRRDSGAKQFF.

The chain combines TRBV5-5 with TRBJ2-1; tentative D call: TRBD1 (5 bases). The germline V and J ends were trimmed by 0 bases and 2 bases, with 9 bases remaining between them. The CDR3 loop spans 15 amino acids. Germline CDR1 SGHKS, CDR2 YYEKEE (reference sequence). Here the CDR3 reads CASSLEQDPYNEQFF. The CDR3 DNA reads TGTGCCAGCAGCTTGGAACAGGACCCCTACAATGAGCAGTTCTTC. Based on the CDR3 plus reference TRBV5-5 and TRBJ2-1, the full variable domain is DAGVTQSPTHLIKTRGQQVTLRCSPISGHKSVSWYQQVLGQGPQFIFQYYEKEERGRGNFPDRFSARQFPNYSSELNVNALLLGDSALYLCASSLEQDPYNEQFFGPGTRLTVL.

The chain uses TRBV30 and TRBJ2-1; a possible D gene is TRBD1 (6 bases). The CDR3 has 19 residues. V was shortened by 3 bases and J by 0 bases, with 24 bases between the two germline ends. Germline CDR1 is GTSNPN and CDR2 is SVGIG (reference sequence). In DNA, the CDR3 is TGTGCCTGGAGAGCCCGGGACCCGCAAAAAGGGGGCTCCTACAATGAGCAGTTCTTC. Translation gives CAWRARDPQKGGSYNEQFF.

This clone has only a few counts. V usage is TRBV28 and J usage is TRBJ2-4; tentatively, D is TRBD1 (6 bases). CDR3 length equals 14 residues. CDR1 and CDR2 from the germline V gene are MDHEN and SYDVKM. V lost 6 bases and J 4 bases, leaving 13 bases between the germline ends. The CDR3 reads CASRAGTQKNIQYF. Here the CDR3 DNA reads TGTGCCAGCAGAGCCGGGACACAAAAAAACATTCAGTACTTC.

The chain is built from TRBV19 and TRBJ2-1, with 8 positions matching TRBD2. Trimming removed 0 bases from V and 6 bases from J; junction bases left unmatched: 4. The CDR3 is 15 amino acids. The germline V gene encodes CDR1 LNHDA and CDR2 SQIVND (reference sequence). CDR3 sequence: CASSIDGLAGNEQFF. DNA of the CDR3: TGTGCCAGTAGTATAGACGGGCTAGCGGGCAATGAGCAGTTCTTC.

The rearrangement links TRBV10-2 to TRBJ2-1; 12 nucleotides match TRBD2. The V segment lost 6 bases and the J segment 7 bases; nucleotides outside the gene matches: 7. The germline gives CDR1 WSHSY, CDR2 SAAADI. The CDR3 extends over 15 amino acids. The CDR3 nucleotides are TGCGCCAGCAGGGCTAGCGGGAGGGCCGGGAATGAGCAGTTCTTC. This translates into CASRASGRAGNEQFF.

This clone has a single count. The chain recombines TRBV19 with TRBJ1-3, with a possible D match to TRBD1 (5 bases). Germline CDR1 and CDR2: LNHDA and SQIVND (reference sequence). This CDR3 region has 15 residues. Trimming shortened V by 9 bases and J by 0 bases, and 15 bases separated the two germline ends. In nucleotides, the CDR3 is TGTGCCAGCAGGGAAGGAGGGAACTCTGGAAACACCATATATTTT. Translating gives CASREGGNSGNTIYF.